The 14 T cell receptor beta chains listed next were all sequenced from one sample in a study of T cells in Graves' hyperthyroidism and ophthalmopathy. RNA transcripts yielded amplified TCR beta CDR3 regions. HTBI primers were employed in a first-round RT-PCR of the TCR CDR3. MiXCR, applied by TCRdb to the multiplex PCR reads, yields one record per CDR3 protein. The repertoire includes a few hundred thousand distinct CDR3 sequences, less than 20% of them detected once, and around 7.8% sits in the top ten. The material sequenced was blood. All receptors derive from a woman younger than 45 with Graves' hyperthyroidism.

This clonotype was seen more than once but under ten times. The CDR3 loop reads CASTPRGFNTEAFF. As DNA, the CDR3 is TGTGCCAGTACCCCACGTGGATTCAACACTGAAGCTTTCTTT. The chain joins TRBV19 to TRBJ1-1, with D unresolved. Germline CDR1 is LNHDA and CDR2 is SQIVND (reference sequence). The CDR3 sequence is 14 residues long. The germline V and J ends were trimmed by 7 bases and 2 bases, with 14 bases remaining between them.

The CDR3 protein is CASSQDTGLGADTQYF. Here the CDR3 DNA reads TGTGCCAGCAGCCAAGATACGGGCTTGGGGGCAGATACGCAGTATTTT. The chain recombines TRBV4-2 with TRBJ2-3, with D perhaps matching TRBD1 or TRBD2 (5 bases each). V was clipped by 0 bases and J by 4 bases, with 14 bases between them. CDR1 LGHNA and CDR2 YNFKEQ come from the germline V gene. The CDR3 sequence is 16 residues long.

This clonotype was observed many times. The chain combines TRBV2 with TRBJ2-7; perhaps TRBD2 as D (5 bases). V lost 6 bases, J lost 0 bases, and 9 bases lay in between. In germline, CDR1 is SNHLY, CDR2 FYNNEI. This CDR3 region has 13 residues. The DNA of the CDR3 is TGTGCCAGCAGGACGGGGTACTCCTACGAGCAGTACTTC. Translated, it gives CASRTGYSYEQYF.

Comment on this clonotype: A read error may explain this, as a much larger clone is one base away. The chain recombines TRBV28 with TRBJ2-6; possibly TRBD1 or TRBD2 for D (7 bases each). The CDR3 runs to 13 residues. Germline CDR1 reads MDHEN; CDR2 reads SYDVKM. The CDR3: CASSSGGANVPTF. The CDR3 DNA reads as TGTGCCAGCTCCTCAGGGGGGGCCAACGTCCCGACTTTC.

Points on this clonotype: This may come from a read error, since a much larger clone is one base off. The CDR3 region has the DNA TGTGCCAGCAGCTTAGCTCTCAGCGGGGGGGATTTATACGAGCAGTACTTC. Translation: CASSLALSGGDLYEQYF. The chain uses TRBV7-2 and TRBJ2-7, with 10 positions matching TRBD2. V gave up 0 bases and J gave up 4 bases; unmatched junction bases: 9. This CDR3 comprises 17 residues. The V gene's germline CDR1 is SGHTA and CDR2 FQGNSA.

There are a few counts of this clonotype. The chain joins TRBV18 to TRBJ1-6; D is unresolved. Trimming took off 3 bases at V and 7 bases at J, with 16 bases between the two ends. The CDR3 is 16 residues long. Germline CDR1 KGHSH, CDR2 LQKENI. CDR3 protein: CASSPTPTAGNSPLHF. DNA of the CDR3: TGTGCCAGCTCACCTACCCCAACAGCGGGGAATTCACCCCTCCACTTT.

This clonotype was seen more than once but under ten times. The rearrangement uses TRBV6-1 and TRBJ1-2, with D unclear. The CDR3 contains 14 residues. Per the germline V gene, CDR1 is MNHNS and CDR2 is SASEGT. V dropped 4 bases and J dropped 1 base, with 10 bases sitting between them. CDR3 sequence: CASSGLGYNYGYTF. CDR3 DNA: TGTGCCAGCAGTGGCCTAGGATATAACTATGGCTACACCTTC.

Ten or more counts support this clonotype. The V gene is TRBV28, the J gene TRBJ2-3; unclear D gene. Germline CDR1 MDHEN, CDR2 SYDVKM. Trimming took 1 base from V and 3 from J, leaving 8 bases between them. The CDR3 covers 14 residues. The CDR3, as DNA: TGTGCCAGCAGTTTATTATGGGGAACAGATACGCAGTATTTT. The encoded protein is CASSLLWGTDTQYF.

For this clonotype: This could be a read error, since a much larger clone is one nucleotide away. V usage is TRBV28 and J usage is TRBJ2-5, with TRBD2 matching 7 bases. This CDR3 has 14 amino acids. CDR1 MDHEN and CDR2 SYDVKM come from the germline V gene. V dropped 5 bases and J dropped 5; count of bases not matched to a gene: 8. CDR3 sequence reads: CASSEGGSLETQYF. The CDR3 DNA reads TGTGCCAGCAGTGAAGGCGGGAGTTTGGAGACCCAGTACTTC.

In this sample, this clonotype turned up a few times. The genes are TRBV12-5 and TRBJ2-1; possibly TRBD1 for D (5 bases). The V gene's germline CDR1 is LGHNT and CDR2 FRNRAP. This CDR3 comprises 18 residues. V lost 0 bases, J lost 6 bases, and 21 bases lay in between. This CDR3 is CASGLVLHRAGRSNEQFF. The CDR3 nucleotides are TGTGCTAGTGGTTTGGTACTACATCGGGCAGGGCGGTCCAATGAGCAGTTCTTC.

In its sample, this clonotype was seen many times. V gene TRBV13 combines with J gene TRBJ2-5, with no clear D. Germline assignment: CDR1 PRHDT and CDR2 FYEKMQ (reference sequence). Deletions cut 5 bases from V and 3 bases from J, with 13 bases between. The CDR3 has 14 amino acids. The CDR3 nucleotides are TGTGCCAGCAGCCGTAGCACAGAAGAAGAGACCCAGTACTTC. It specifies CASSRSTEEETQYF.

J is TRBJ1-2 and V is TRBV28; 9 positions match TRBD1. Germline V gene data show CDR1 as MDHEN and CDR2 as SYDVKM. The CDR3 covers 15 residues. After removal of 2 bases from V and 8 bases from J, the junction contained 9 bases not matched to a gene. This CDR3 reads CASSLRTGVGGGYTF. The CDR3 nucleotides read TGTGCCAGCAGTTTAAGGACAGGGGTAGGCGGCGGCTACACCTTC.

This clonotype was seen many times. The chain uses TRBV7-6 and TRBJ2-1, with 7 bases fitting TRBD2. The CDR3 sequence is 13 residues long. Germline V gene lookup returns CDR1 SGHVS and CDR2 FNYEAQ. V was clipped by 2 bases and J by 7 bases; unmatched bases: 2. CDR3: CASSLTAGNEQFF. The DNA of the CDR3 is TGTGCCAGCAGCTTAACAGCGGGGAATGAGCAGTTCTTC.

This clonotype was seen repeatedly, ten times or more. V gene TRBV2 combines with J gene TRBJ2-2, with 9 bases matching TRBD1. The V and J ends lost 6 bases and 4 bases, in that order; junction bases with no gene match: 6. Germline CDR1 SNHLY, CDR2 FYNNEI. The CDR3 has 15 residues. Here the CDR3 DNA reads TGTGCCAGCAGGTCGGGACAGGGAATCACCGGGGAGCTGTTTTTT. Protein product: CASRSGQGITGELFF.